This T cell receptor (beta chain) was sequenced in a study of Ad26.COV2.S vaccination and SARS-CoV-2 variants. Treatment noted: around 19 received Ad26.COV2.S at low or high dose, single or two shots; five or six received placebo; per-sample allocation not given. Each sample was drawn 63 days after the first injection (of vaccine or placebo). As to this clone: One junction end disagrees with the germline gene, perhaps due to a read error. The same CDR3 can be traced to other DNA sequences in this sample.

TCRdb's table, derived via immunoSEQ multiplex PCR, lists solely in-frame clones and lacks some. The sample has a few hundred thousand clones; 87% are singletons. The receptor comes from a person aged 18-60 years who received the Ad26.COV2.S COVID-19 vaccine or a placebo. This specimen consisted of peripheral blood, obtained in a trial of Ad26.COV2.S vaccine versus placebo.

The CDR3 DNA sequence: TGTGCCAGCAGTGTCGGGACAGCCGTGTTGAAGCATTTT. As protein: CASSVGTAVLKHF. This chain uses TRBV10-2 with TRBJ1-5; 7 nucleotides line up with TRBD1. There are 13 residues in the CDR3. Looked up from germline, CDR1 is WSHSY and CDR2 is SAAADI.